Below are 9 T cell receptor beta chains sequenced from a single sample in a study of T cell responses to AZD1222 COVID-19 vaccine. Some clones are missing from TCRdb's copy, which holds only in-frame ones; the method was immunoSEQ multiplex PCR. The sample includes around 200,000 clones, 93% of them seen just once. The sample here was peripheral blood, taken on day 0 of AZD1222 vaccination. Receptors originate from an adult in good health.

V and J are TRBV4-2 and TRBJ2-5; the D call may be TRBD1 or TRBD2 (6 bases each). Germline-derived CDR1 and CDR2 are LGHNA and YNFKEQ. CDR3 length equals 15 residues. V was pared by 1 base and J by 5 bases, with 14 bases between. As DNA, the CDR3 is TGTGCCAGCAGCCAAGGAATGGGGGGCAGGGAGACCCAGTACTTC. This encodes CASSQGMGGRETQYF.

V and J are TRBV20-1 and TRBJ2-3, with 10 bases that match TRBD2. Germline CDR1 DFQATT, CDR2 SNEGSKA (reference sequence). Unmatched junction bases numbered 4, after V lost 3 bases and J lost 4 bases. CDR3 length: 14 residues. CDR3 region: CSASRAGGPDTQYF. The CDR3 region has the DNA TGCAGTGCTAGTAGAGCGGGGGGGCCAGATACGCAGTATTTT.

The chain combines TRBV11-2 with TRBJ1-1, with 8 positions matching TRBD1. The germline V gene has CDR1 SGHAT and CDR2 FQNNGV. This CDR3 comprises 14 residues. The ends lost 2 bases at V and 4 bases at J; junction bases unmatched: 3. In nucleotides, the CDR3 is TGTGCCAGCAGCTTACAGGGGGCGGGCACTGAAGCTTTCTTT. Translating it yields CASSLQGAGTEAFF. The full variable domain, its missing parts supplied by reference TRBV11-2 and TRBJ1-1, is EAGVAQSPRYKIIEKRQSVAFWCNPISGHATLYWYQQILGQGPKLLIQFQNNGVVDDSQLPKDRFSAERLKGVDSTLKIQPAKLEDSAVYLCASSLQGAGTEAFFGQGTRLTVV.

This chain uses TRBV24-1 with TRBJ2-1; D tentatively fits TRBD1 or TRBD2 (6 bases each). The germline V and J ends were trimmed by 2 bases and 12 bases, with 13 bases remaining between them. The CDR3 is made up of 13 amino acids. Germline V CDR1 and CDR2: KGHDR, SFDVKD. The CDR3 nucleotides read TGTGCCACCAGTGATTCAATAGGGGGAGGGCAGTTCTTC. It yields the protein CATSDSIGGGQFF.

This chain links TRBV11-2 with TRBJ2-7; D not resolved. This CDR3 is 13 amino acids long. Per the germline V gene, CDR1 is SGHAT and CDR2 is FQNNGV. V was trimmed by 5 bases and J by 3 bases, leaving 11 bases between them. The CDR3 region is CASSPRADYEQYF. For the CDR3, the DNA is TGTGCCAGCAGCCCCCGGGCGGACTACGAGCAGTACTTC. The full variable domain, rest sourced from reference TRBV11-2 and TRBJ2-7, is EAGVAQSPRYKIIEKRQSVAFWCNPISGHATLYWYQQILGQGPKLLIQFQNNGVVDDSQLPKDRFSAERLKGVDSTLKIQPAKLEDSAVYLCASSPRADYEQYFGPGTRLTVT.

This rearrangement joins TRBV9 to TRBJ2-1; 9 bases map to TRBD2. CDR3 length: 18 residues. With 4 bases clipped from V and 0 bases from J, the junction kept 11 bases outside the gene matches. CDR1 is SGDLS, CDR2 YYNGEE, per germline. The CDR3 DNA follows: TGTGCCAGCAGCCCCAGACGGCTAGCGGGGAGCTCCTACAATGAGCAGTTCTTC. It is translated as CASSPRRLAGSSYNEQFF.

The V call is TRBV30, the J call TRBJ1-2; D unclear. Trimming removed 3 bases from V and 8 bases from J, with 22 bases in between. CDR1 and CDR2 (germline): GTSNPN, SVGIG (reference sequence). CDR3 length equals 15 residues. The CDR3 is CAWSMRGTPFIGYTF. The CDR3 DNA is TGTGCCTGGAGCATGAGAGGTACCCCCTTTATAGGCTACACCTTC.

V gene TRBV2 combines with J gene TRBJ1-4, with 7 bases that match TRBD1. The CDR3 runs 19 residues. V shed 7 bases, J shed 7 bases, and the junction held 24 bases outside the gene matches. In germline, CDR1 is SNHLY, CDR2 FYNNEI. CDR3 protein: CASKVDRARGGPVGEKLFF. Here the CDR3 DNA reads TGTGCCAGCAAGGTAGACAGGGCTCGTGGTGGACCTGTGGGTGAAAAACTGTTTTTT.

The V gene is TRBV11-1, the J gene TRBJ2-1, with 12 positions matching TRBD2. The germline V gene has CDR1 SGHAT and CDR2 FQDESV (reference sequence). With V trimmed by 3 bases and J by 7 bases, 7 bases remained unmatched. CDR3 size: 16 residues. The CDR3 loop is CASSFGLAGTGNEQFF. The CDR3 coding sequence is TGTGCCAGCAGCTTCGGACTAGCGGGAACGGGAAATGAGCAGTTCTTC.